Listed here is a single TCR beta chain. Its target is unknown. This entry belongs to a study of vaccination effects on CD4 cells after COVID-19. General study results and limits: Convalescent patients were scarce, and early post-infection timepoints were absent. Both infection-induced and vaccine-induced clones contracted markedly at late post-vaccination timepoints.

The table came from immunoSEQ multiplex PCR; TCRdb's copy has only in-frame clones and leaves some out. In the table there are roughly 63,000 clones, 78% of which are singletons. In the ViraFEST assay, antigen-specific CD4+ clonotypes were identified by expansion after peptide-pool stimulation. Cells that had been cultured for less than 13 days were the source of isolated CD4+ T cells. BNT162b2 vaccine or mRNA-1273 vaccine was given to participants in two doses. The researchers cultured 1.5 million to 2.5 million PBMC per well with roughly 11 IU/ml IL-2 and roughly 10 ug/ml peptides. CDR1 LNHDA and CDR2 SQIVND come from the germline V gene (reference sequence). Trimming removed 7 bases from V and 3 bases from J, with 18 bases in between. The CDR3 has 15 amino acids.

The clonotype originates from a human donor who received a COVID-19 vaccine. Sequenced material: CD4+ T cells from PBMCs cultured with HCoV-OC43 spike peptides, taken after COVID-19 vaccination. Subset reported: HCoV-OC43 spike overlapping peptide pool stimulation. The rearrangement uses TRBV19 and TRBJ1-1; a weak D match, TRBD1 (6 bases). The CDR3 DNA follows: TGTGCCAGTAATTTAGGGGGAGCGACTTACACTGAAGCTTTCTTT. Protein product: CASNLGGATYTEAFF.